This paragraph reports one T cell receptor beta chain. Germline-derived CDR1 and CDR2 are LNHNV and YYDKDF (reference sequence). The CDR3 has 13 amino acids. V dropped 0 bases and J dropped 3 bases, with 5 bases sitting between them. TCRdb ran MiXCR on the RT-PCR reads and lists one entry per CDR3 protein. The sample includes more than 600,000 distinct CDR3 sequences, approximately 14% of them seen just once. The sequence came from a female donor in good health, serving as a healthy control. The sequencing sample was made of memory CD4+ T cells from blood. The chain recombines TRBV15 with TRBJ1-2; D remains ambiguous. Here the CDR3 reads CATSRDQYYGYTF. The CDR3 bases are TGTGCCACCAGCAGAGATCAGTACTATGGCTACACCTTC.